The present entry profiles one T cell receptor (beta chain) with its context. CDR1 DFQATT and CDR2 SNEGSKA come from the germline V gene (reference sequence). The CDR3 runs 17 residues. The data are from a study of T cells expressing NK-cell markers. No DNA is given; TCRdb re-called the 5' RACE reads and lists each CDR3 protein once. The sample has 350,000 to 450,000 distinct CDR3 sequences. This chain joins TRBV20-1 and TRBJ1-6; TCRdb calls TRBD1, which cannot be checked without DNA. The TCR sequence derives from a man between 18 and 69 years old in good health. Sequencing was carried out using blood T cells: a sorted CD56 or NKG2C T cell subset, CD4+ or CD8+ T cells, or bulk PBMC T cells (not recorded which). The CDR3 is CSAERTGGVRRNSPLHF.